This is a list of T cell receptor beta chains from one sample in a study of early T cells in non-severe SARS-CoV-2 infection. From the 5' RACE reads, TCRdb called clonotypes with MiXCR, one entry per CDR3 protein. The sample contains about 60,000 distinct CDR3 sequences, around 20% of which appear only once. Sequenced here: whole blood, sampled at baseline. These receptors all stem from an adult who was a healthcare worker with PCR-confirmed SARS-CoV-2 infection or an uninfected control (not recorded which). Both conserved end residues are part of each CDR3. A D gene is named only where the DNA matches it firmly. Size is omitted from some rows. Given values are once, few, many or a class for expanded clones.

d_gene	len	abundance	v_gene	j_gene	CDR3aa	CDR3nt
.	12	few	TRBV11-2	TRBJ2-5	CASSPGVETQYF	TGTGCGTCCTCCCCGGGGGTAGAGACCCAGTACTTC
.	13	few	TRBV12-3/TRBV12-4	TRBJ2-3	CASRDGVTDTQYF	TGTGCCAGCAGGGACGGAGTCACAGATACGCAGTATTTT
.	16	.	TRBV7-9	TRBJ1-3	CASSSNVDRSGNTIYF	TGTGCCAGCAGCTCGAACGTCGACCGCTCTGGAAACACCATATATTTT
TRBD2	17	few	TRBV3-1	TRBJ2-5	CASSQDGLAEGRKTQYF	TGTGCCAGCAGCCAAGATGGGCTAGCGGAGGGGAGAAAGACCCAGTACTTC
.	13	few	TRBV7-2	TRBJ2-1	CASTHTRGNEQFF	TGTGCCAGCACCCATACACGAGGCAATGAGCAGTTCTTC
.	17	few	TRBV7-9	TRBJ1-6	CASSSGRPSSYNSSLHF	TGTGCCAGCAGCTCGGGACGTCCCAGCTCCTATAATTCATCCCTCCACTTT
.	15	.	TRBV20-1	TRBJ2-4	CSARLGSIAKNIQYF	TGCAGTGCTCGCCTTGGGAGTATAGCCAAAAACATTCAGTACTTC
.	14	few	TRBV10-3	TRBJ2-3	CAISGEGSTDTQYF	TGTGCCATCAGTGGCGAAGGGAGCACAGATACGCAGTATTTT
.	15	few	TRBV7-9	TRBJ2-7	CASSLGAHPSYEQYF	TGTGCCAGCAGCTTAGGGGCCCACCCATCCTACGAGCAGTACTTC
.	15	.	TRBV4-2	TRBJ2-7	CASSQDEQVRYEQYF	TGTGCCAGCAGCCAAGACGAACAGGTCCGCTACGAGCAGTACTTC
.	12	few	TRBV7-9	TRBJ1-4	CASSLMGRSLFF	TGTGCCAGCAGCTTGATGGGAAGATCACTGTTTTTT
.	13	once	TRBV5-6	TRBJ2-7	CASSRKMSSEQYF	TGTGCCAGCAGCCGAAAGATGTCTTCCGAGCAGTACTTC
.	14	.	TRBV20-1	TRBJ1-5	CSARDSRGNQPQHF	TGCAGTGCTAGAGACTCGCGGGGCAATCAGCCCCAGCATTTT
.	16	.	TRBV12-3/TRBV12-4	TRBJ1-2	CASSLFGQTSNYGYTF	TGTGCCAGCAGTTTATTCGGACAGACCTCTAACTATGGCTACACCTTC
TRBD2	15	.	TRBV12-3/TRBV12-4	TRBJ2-2	CATSAGAANTGELFF	TGTGCCACTTCAGCGGGGGCCGCGAACACCGGGGAGCTGTTTTTT
.	15	.	TRBV7-2	TRBJ2-2	CASSFNTGNTGELLF	TGTGCCAGCAGCTTTAATACAGGAAACACCGGGGAGCTGCTTTTT
.	15	.	TRBV5-1	TRBJ1-1	CASSLADRLNTEAFF	TGCGCCAGCAGCTTGGCTGACAGGTTGAACACTGAAGCTTTCTTT
.	13	few	TRBV28	TRBJ2-1	CASTSSSYNEQFF	TGTGCCAGCACGTCAAGCTCCTACAATGAGCAGTTCTTC
.	14	.	TRBV10-2	TRBJ1-5	CASSLTAMGQPQHF	TGCGCCAGCAGTTTAACAGCGATGGGGCAGCCCCAGCATTTT
.	14	.	TRBV27	TRBJ2-3	CASSLASGTDTQYF	TGTGCCAGCAGTTTAGCTAGCGGCACAGATACGCAGTATTTT
.	15	.	TRBV4-1	TRBJ2-1	CASSQTARVGDEQFF	TGCGCCAGCAGCCAAACCGCTAGGGTTGGCGATGAGCAGTTCTTC
.	15	many	TRBV4-3	TRBJ2-7	CASSLGLASSYEQYF	TGCGCCAGCAGCCTCGGACTCGCAAGCTCCTACGAGCAGTACTTC
.	13	.	TRBV11-2	TRBJ1-1	CASSIPGNTEAFF	TGTGCCAGCAGCATCCCCGGGAACACTGAAGCTTTCTTT
.	14	.	TRBV7-9	TRBJ2-5	CASSLGVIQETQYF	TGTGCCAGCAGCTTAGGGGTGATTCAAGAGACCCAGTACTTC
TRBD1	18	.	TRBV5-1	TRBJ2-6	CASSLLQGASSGANVLTF	TGCGCCAGCAGCTTGTTGCAGGGGGCGTCTTCTGGGGCCAACGTCCTGACTTTC
.	13	.	TRBV5-1	TRBJ2-5	CASSLSGTETQYF	TGCGCCAGCAGCTTGAGTGGGACAGAGACCCAGTACTTC
.	14	.	TRBV6-2/TRBV6-3	TRBJ1-2	CASSVESGRYGYTF	TGTGCCAGCAGTGTTGAGAGCGGCCGCTATGGCTACACCTTC
TRBD1	13	few	TRBV6-6	TRBJ1-5	CASKQGSNQPQHF	TGTGCCAGCAAACAGGGGAGCAATCAGCCCCAGCATTTT
TRBD1	15	few	TRBV18	TRBJ2-5	CASSPGQVGGETQYF	TGTGCCAGCTCACCCGGACAGGTCGGCGGAGAGACCCAGTACTTC
TRBD1	13	.	TRBV20-1	TRBJ2-7	CSAPRTGWYEQYF	TGCAGTGCTCCCCGGACAGGGTGGTACGAGCAGTACTTC
.	14	.	TRBV7-8	TRBJ1-5	CASSWTVNDQPQHF	TGTGCCAGCAGCTGGACAGTTAATGATCAGCCCCAGCATTTT
.	15	.	TRBV2	TRBJ2-3	CASQTGGPTTDTQYF	TGTGCCAGTCAAACGGGGGGCCCTACCACAGATACGCAGTATTTT
.	17	once	TRBV25-1	TRBJ2-1	CASRPLTEQSSYNEQFF	TGTGCCAGCAGACCCCTCACCGAGCAGAGCTCCTACAATGAGCAGTTCTTC
TRBD2	15	.	TRBV24-1	TRBJ2-3	CATSDPGGNTDTQYF	TGTGCCACCAGTGATCCGGGGGGAAACACAGATACGCAGTATTTT
.	14	few	TRBV6-1	TRBJ1-5	CASNQRLGNQPQHF	TGTGCCAGCAACCAACGGTTGGGCAATCAGCCCCAGCATTTT
.	14	.	TRBV3-1	TRBJ1-1	CASSQGGFGTEAFF	TGTGCCAGCAGCCAAGGAGGGTTTGGGACTGAAGCTTTCTTT
.	15	few	TRBV7-6	TRBJ1-4	CASSPTVATNEKLFF	TGTGCCAGCAGCCCGACAGTTGCAACTAATGAAAAACTGTTTTTT
.	13	few	TRBV6-5	TRBJ1-5	CASSRFLEQPQHF	TGTGCCAGCAGCCGCTTTCTGGAGCAGCCCCAGCATTTT
.	15	.	TRBV9	TRBJ2-3	CASSVEWGPTASQYF	TGTGCCAGCAGCGTAGAGTGGGGACCAACGGCGTCGCAGTATTTT
TRBD1	14	few	TRBV7-2	TRBJ1-4	CASSRGQGNEKLFF	TGTGCCAGCAGCCGTGGACAGGGCAATGAAAAACTGTTTTTT
TRBD2	16	many	TRBV3-1	TRBJ2-1	CASSQDASGIYNEQFF	TGTGCCAGCAGCCAAGACGCTAGCGGGATTTACAATGAGCAGTTCTTC
.	16	few	TRBV7-9	TRBJ2-2	CASSPVGGGNTGELFF	TGTGCCAGCAGCCCGGTCGGAGGGGGAAACACCGGGGAGCTGTTTTTT
.	13	few	TRBV27	TRBJ1-1	CASSYTEDTEAFF	TGTGCCAGCAGTTATACGGAAGACACTGAAGCTTTCTTT
.	13	.	TRBV6-6	TRBJ2-7	CASRSGRDYEQYF	TGTGCCAGCAGGAGCGGCAGAGACTACGAGCAGTACTTC
.	14	.	TRBV18	TRBJ1-2	CASSPPASPYGYTF	TGTGCCAGCTCACCACCGGCCAGCCCCTATGGCTACACCTTC
.	14	.	TRBV10-3	TRBJ2-3	CAIRGGSRTDTQYF	TGTGCCATCAGGGGGGGATCGAGGACCGATACGCAGTATTTT
.	13	few	TRBV27	TRBJ2-7	CASSLAQVYEQYF	TGTGCCAGCAGTTTAGCGCAAGTCTACGAGCAGTACTTC
.	15	few	TRBV15	TRBJ1-6	CATSTGHGYNSPLHF	TGTGCCACCAGCACAGGACACGGTTATAATTCACCCCTCCACTTT
.	13	few	TRBV27	TRBJ1-5	CASSFFGDGAQHF	TGTGCCAGCAGTTTTTTCGGGGACGGAGCCCAGCATTTT
.	14	few	TRBV12-3/TRBV12-4	TRBJ1-5	CASSLSGGYLPQHF	TGTGCCAGCAGTTTATCCGGAGGGTATTTACCCCAGCATTTT
.	18	many	TRBV3-1	TRBJ2-2	CASSQGLAPRTNTGELFF	TGTGCCAGCAGCCAAGGCCTAGCTCCCCGTACGAATACCGGGGAGCTGTTTTTT
TRBD1	15	.	TRBV5-4	TRBJ2-7	CASSLGTGGLVEQYF	TGTGCCAGCAGCTTGGGGACAGGGGGTTTAGTCGAGCAGTACTTC
.	13	.	TRBV7-8	TRBJ2-7	CASSIRAYYEQYF	TGTGCCAGCAGCATCAGAGCCTACTACGAGCAGTACTTC
.	12	few	TRBV6-2/TRBV6-3	TRBJ1-1	CASRRTSLLAFF	TGTGCCAGCAGACGGACCTCTCTGCTAGCTTTCTTT
TRBD2	15	.	TRBV7-9	TRBJ2-5	CASNPTSGREETQYF	TGTGCCAGCAATCCCACTAGCGGGAGGGAAGAGACCCAGTACTTC
.	12	few	TRBV10-3	TRBJ2-3	CAISESTDTQYF	TGTGCCATCAGTGAGTCTACCGATACGCAGTATTTT
.	16	few	TRBV7-2	TRBJ2-2	CASSLVAGADTGELFF	TGTGCCAGCAGCTTAGTTGCAGGGGCGGACACCGGGGAGCTGTTTTTT